A single sample gave rise to the 16 T cell receptor beta chains below, sequenced in a study of a mutant IDH1 vaccine in newly diagnosed glioma. Time point defined: week 11, during vaccination. The investigators gave 300 ug of mutant IDH1 20-mer peptide in each vaccine dose, together with topical imiquimod. Sequenced by immunoSEQ multiplex PCR; TCRdb stores in-frame clones only, minus some. In the table there are some 60,000 clones, approximately 80% of which are singletons. These receptors have no known antigen. Sequenced material: PBMCs, taken from a glioma patient whose treatment included an IDH1 peptide vaccine. The receptor set was obtained from a man aged 25 to 45 with glioma.

This clone occurred a few times. The chain couples TRBV13 to TRBJ1-5; D is unclear. Germline-derived CDR1 and CDR2 are PRHDT and FYEKMQ (reference sequence). Trimming removed 5 bases at V and 2 bases at J, with 7 bases between. CDR3 length equals 13 residues. The CDR3 sequence is CASSAARNQPQHF. DNA of the CDR3: TGTGCCAGCAGCGCCGCCCGCAATCAGCCCCAGCATTTT.

A word on this clone: The sample has other DNA sequences that encode this CDR3 too. The chain recombines TRBV7-9 with TRBJ1-3, with TRBD1 matching over 7 bases. V lost 4 bases and J lost 4; bases outside the gene matches: 10. Germline assignment: CDR1 SEHNR and CDR2 FQNEAQ (reference sequence). The length of the CDR3 is 16 residues. CDR3: CASSSRDRVIGNTIYF. The CDR3 DNA follows: TGTGCCAGCAGCTCTCGCGACAGGGTAATCGGAAACACCATATATTTT. Complete variable domain (other parts from reference TRBV7-9 and TRBJ1-3): DTGVSQNPRHKITKRGQNVTFRCDPISEHNRLYWYRQTLGQGPEFLTYFQNEAQLEKSRLLSDRFSAERPKGSFSTLEIQRTEQGDSAMYLCASSSRDRVIGNTIYFGEGSWLTVV.

The chain couples TRBV5-5 to TRBJ2-1; 11 bases line up with TRBD2. J gave up 4 bases and V 0 bases, and 6 bases lay outside the gene matches. CDR1 SGHKS and CDR2 YYEKEE come from the germline V gene (reference sequence). This CDR3 region has 17 residues. The CDR3 DNA is TGTGCCAGCAGCTTGGGTTTTCGGACTAGCGGGTACAATGAGCAGTTCTTC. It specifies CASSLGFRTSGYNEQFF.

CDR3 DNA: TGTGCCAGCAGCCCCCTAGGAAGGACCTATGGCTACACCTTC. Its protein is CASSPLGRTYGYTF. The genes are TRBV7-2 and TRBJ1-2; D unresolved. This CDR3 is built from 14 residues. The germline CDR1 and CDR2 sequences are SGHTA and FQGNSA. Deletions cut 5 bases from V and 4 bases from J, with 14 bases between.

The chain links TRBV16 to TRBJ1-6; a possible D gene is TRBD1 (5 bases). The V end was cut by 5 bases, the J end by 5 bases, with 10 bases between. CDR3 length: 14 amino acids. Germline V gene data show CDR1 as KGHSY and CDR2 as FQNENV. DNA of the CDR3: TGTGCCAGCAGCGGCAGGGATCATAATTCACCCCTCCACTTT. It encodes CASSGRDHNSPLHF.

The rearrangement joins TRBV7-8 to TRBJ1-2; D unresolved. CDR1 and CDR2 (germline): SGHVS, FQNEAQ. The V gene lost 5 bases and the J gene lost 0 bases, with 19 bases spanning the gap. The CDR3 runs to 17 residues. The CDR3 DNA is TGTGCCAGCAGCCCAAGGAGAGAGGGATCGGCTAACTATGGCTACACCTTC. This sequence encodes CASSPRREGSANYGYTF.

The chain couples TRBV28 to TRBJ1-4; weak D call: TRBD1 (5 bases). The germline V gene has CDR1 MDHEN and CDR2 SYDVKM. V lost 6 bases and J lost 7, with 18 bases in between. This CDR3 is 15 amino acids long. The CDR3 loop is CASRNRREIVEKLFF. In nucleotides, the CDR3 is TGTGCCAGCAGGAATCGCAGGGAGATTGTTGAAAAACTGTTTTTT.

The chain is built from TRBV5-1 and TRBJ2-7; 9 bases fit TRBD1. This CDR3 spans 14 amino acids. After removal of 4 bases from V and 2 bases from J, the junction contained 4 bases not matched to a gene. Per the germline V gene, CDR1 is SGHRS and CDR2 is YFSETQ. The CDR3 DNA is TGCGCCAGCAGCCCGCGGGACAGGGCCTACGAGCAGTACTTC. This translates into CASSPRDRAYEQYF.

The CDR3 spells CASSQERGAGELFF. In DNA, the CDR3 is TGCGCCAGCAGCCAGGAGAGGGGGGCCGGGGAGCTGTTTTTT. The chain uses TRBV4-3 and TRBJ2-2, with D perhaps TRBD1 or TRBD2 (6 bases each). CDR1 LGHNA and CDR2 YSLEER come from the germline V gene. The CDR3 is made up of 14 amino acids. Between the trimmed V and J ends, which lost 3 bases and 6 bases, there was a span of 11 bases.

This sequence joins TRBV7-2 and TRBJ2-5; no clear D. V was pared by 5 bases and J by 5 bases, with 9 bases between. The CDR3 is 12 amino acids. CDR1 and CDR2 from the germline V gene are SGHTA and FQGNSA. This CDR3 is CASSPTSETQYF. DNA of the CDR3: TGTGCCAGCAGCCCGACCTCCGAGACCCAGTACTTC. The full variable domain, in which reference TRBV7-2 and TRBJ2-5 provide the parts outside the CDR3, is GAGVSQSPSNKVTEKGKDVELRCDPISGHTALYWYRQSLGQGLEFLIYFQGNSAPDKSGLPSDRFSAERTGGSVSTLTIQRTQQEDSAVYLCASSPTSETQYFGPGTRLLVL.

The V call is TRBV5-5, the J call TRBJ2-7; 11 positions agree with TRBD2. The germline V gene encodes CDR1 SGHKS and CDR2 YYEKEE (reference sequence). The CDR3 is 16 amino acids. Trimming cost V 4 bases and J 2 bases; bases outside gene matches: 8. The CDR3 sequence: CASSAVGTSGPYEQYF. The CDR3 coding sequence is TGTGCCAGCAGCGCTGTCGGGACTAGCGGACCCTACGAGCAGTACTTC.

The chain links TRBV5-1 to TRBJ2-7; D unresolved. Germline-derived CDR1 and CDR2 are SGHRS and YFSETQ. Deletions cut 5 bases from V and 2 bases from J, with 23 bases between. The CDR3 extends over 17 amino acids. The CDR3 DNA follows: TGCGCCAGCAGTGGGGTATCCGGCGGACCAGCTCCCTACGAGCAGTACTTC. It translates to CASSGVSGGPAPYEQYF.

V usage is TRBV4-1 and J usage is TRBJ2-1; TRBD2 matches 9 bases. The V gene's germline CDR1 is MGHRA and CDR2 YSYEKL. There are 21 residues in the CDR3. J was trimmed by 3 bases and V by 0 bases; bases with no gene match: 18. The CDR3 protein is CASSQDLRLAGRRLIYNEQFF. CDR3 in DNA: TGCGCCAGCAGCCAAGATCTAAGGCTAGCGGGACGGAGACTAATCTACAATGAGCAGTTCTTC.

The rearrangement uses TRBV7-8 and TRBJ1-5; no definite D call. The CDR3 loop spans 16 amino acids. V lost 0 bases and J lost 0, with 9 bases in between. Germline V gives CDR1 SGHVS, CDR2 FQNEAQ. CDR3: CASSLATRISNQPQHF. CDR3 sequence (DNA): TGTGCCAGCAGCTTAGCAACGCGGATTAGCAATCAGCCCCAGCATTTT.

V and J are TRBV13 and TRBJ2-3; 10 bases are a match to TRBD2. Germline V gene sequence: CDR1 PRHDT, CDR2 FYEKMQ (reference sequence). CDR3 size: 17 residues. With 6 bases clipped from V and 2 bases from J, the junction kept 11 bases outside the gene matches. The CDR3 region is CASSYQLAGLLTDTQYF. The CDR3 coding sequence is TGTGCCAGCAGTTATCAACTAGCGGGACTACTCACAGATACGCAGTATTTT.

This chain links TRBV4-3 with TRBJ1-4; D might be TRBD1 (5 bases). The CDR3 has 15 residues. Trimming left V 4 bases short and J 7 bases short, with 16 bases between. The germline CDR1 and CDR2 sequences are LGHNA and YSLEER. The CDR3 DNA is TGCGCCAGCAGCCCTTCGGGGCGGGCGAGTGAAAAACTGTTTTTT. This sequence encodes CASSPSGRASEKLFF.